Shown below are 30 T cell receptor beta chains from a single sample sequenced in a study of OX40 agonist ivuxolimab in advanced cancers. Produced via immunoSEQ multiplex PCR; TCRdb's table is partial and in-frame only. The repertoire consists of about 36,000 clones, with around 77% occurring once and the leading ten covering 20% to 25%. Material: CD4+ or CD8+ T cells sorted from blood, obtained in a trial of the OX40 agonist ivuxolimab. These receptors were collected from an adult with an advanced solid tumor such as melanoma, head and neck, liver or kidney cancer.

The chain combines TRBV7-9 with TRBJ2-7; TRBD1 aligns across 9 bases. Trimming took 5 bases from V and 3 from J; bases not matched to a gene: 5. CDR1 and CDR2 from the germline V gene are SEHNR and FQNEAQ (reference sequence). The CDR3 has 14 residues. The chain's CDR3 is CASSPRDRVYEQYF. The CDR3 region has the DNA TGTGCCAGCAGCCCGCGGGACAGGGTCTACGAGCAGTACTTC.

In its sample, this clone was seen a few times. The chain combines TRBV5-1 with TRBJ1-1; TRBD1 might be the D (5 bases). CDR1 and CDR2 from the germline V gene are SGHRS and YFSETQ. The CDR3 runs 13 residues. V lost 4 bases to trimming and J lost 1 base, with 8 bases between them. The CDR3 is CASSRGGNTEAFF. CDR3 in DNA: TGCGCCAGCAGCAGGGGCGGGAACACTGAAGCTTTCTTT. The complete variable domain, with remaining parts taken from reference TRBV5-1 and TRBJ1-1, reads KAGVTQTPRYLIKTRGQQVTLSCSPISGHRSVSWYQQTPGQGLQFLFEYFSETQRNKGNFPGRFSGRQFSNSRSEMNVSTLELGDSALYLCASSRGGNTEAFFGQGTRLTVV.

This chain connects TRBV29-1 to TRBJ2-3; D gene uncertain. Germline CDR1 and CDR2: SQVTM and ANQGSEA. The length of the CDR3 is 17 residues. Trimming cost V 4 bases and J 2 bases, with 22 bases left between them. The CDR3 DNA reads as TGCAGCGTTGTCTTAGGCGTAGTGGGTCCCCCCACAGATACGCAGTATTTT. This translates into CSVVLGVVGPPTDTQYF.

This clone was seen once. The chain links TRBV19 to TRBJ2-3; D is uncertain. Trimming left V 6 bases short and J 6 bases short, with 10 bases between. The V gene's germline CDR1 is LNHDA and CDR2 SQIVND (reference sequence). CDR3 length equals 12 residues. CDR3 amino acids: CASRTDRDTQYF. CDR3 coding DNA: TGTGCCAGTAGAACAGATCGGGATACGCAGTATTTT.

This sequence joins TRBV6-6 and TRBJ1-2; maybe TRBD1 (5 bases). This CDR3 region has 13 residues. V was pared by 6 bases and J by 4 bases, with 12 bases between. Looked up from germline, CDR1 is MNHNY and CDR2 is SVGAGI (reference sequence). The CDR3 DNA sequence: TGTGCCAGCAGGCCAGGGCTCACCTATGGCTACACCTTC. Amino acids: CASRPGLTYGYTF.

The chain carries TRBV10-3 and TRBJ2-5; TRBD1 aligns across 7 bases. CDR1 and CDR2 from the germline V gene are ENHRY and SYGVKD. The V gene end was trimmed by 6 bases and the J gene end by 5 bases; junction bases not matched to a gene: 6. The CDR3 sequence is 13 residues long. Here the CDR3 DNA reads TGTGCCATCAGAGAAGAGGACAGGGAGACCCAGTACTTC. This translates into CAIREEDRETQYF.

This sequence joins TRBV4-2 and TRBJ1-6; D is possibly TRBD1 (6 bases). CDR3 size: 15 residues. Per the germline V gene, CDR1 is LGHNA and CDR2 is YNFKEQ. The V and J ends lost 3 bases and 6 bases respectively, with 12 bases between them. CDR3 DNA sequence: TGTGCCAGCAGCCAGGAACAGGGTTCTAATTCACCCCTCCACTTT. Translating gives CASSQEQGSNSPLHF.

The V call is TRBV4-1, the J call TRBJ2-1; the match to TRBD2 covers 15 bases. V lost 1 base to trimming and J lost 9 bases; unmatched junction nucleotides: 10. Germline assignment: CDR1 MGHRA and CDR2 YSYEKL. The CDR3 sequence is 18 residues long. Here the CDR3 reads CASSQGWTSGGAMVEQFF. The CDR3 DNA reads as TGCGCCAGCAGCCAAGGTTGGACTAGCGGGGGGGCCATGGTTGAGCAGTTCTTC.

V gene TRBV6-6 combines with J gene TRBJ2-1; D may match TRBD1 or TRBD2 (5 bases each). Germline V gene data show CDR1 as MNHNY and CDR2 as SVGAGI (reference sequence). Trimming pared 2 bases from V and 8 bases from J, leaving 13 bases between. The CDR3 has 14 residues. As DNA, the CDR3 is TGTGCCAGCAGTTACGTTCAGGGAGCCCATGAGCAGTTCTTC. Translated: CASSYVQGAHEQFF.

The V gene is TRBV7-2, the J gene TRBJ1-2; the D is unclear. Trimming took off 1 base at V and 4 bases at J, with 10 bases between the two ends. The germline gives CDR1 SGHTA, CDR2 FQGNSA. CDR3 length equals 14 residues. The CDR3 DNA reads TGTGCCAGCAGCTTAGAGGACGGCTCCTATGGCTACACCTTC. Translating it yields CASSLEDGSYGYTF.

The chain is built from TRBV4-1 and TRBJ1-3, with D perhaps TRBD1 (5 bases). Germline CDR1 is MGHRA and CDR2 is YSYEKL. This CDR3 is built from 15 residues. V shed 5 bases and J shed 2 bases, with 13 bases lying between them. CDR3 region: CASSTGGTAGNTIYF. The CDR3 DNA follows: TGCGCCAGCAGCACCGGGGGTACCGCTGGAAACACCATATATTTT.

This chain links TRBV27 with TRBJ2-7, with 7 bases that match TRBD2. Germline CDR1 MNHEY, CDR2 SMNVEV (reference sequence). Losses at the gene ends were 5 bases for V and 6 bases for J; bases not matched to a gene: 7. CDR3 length equals 13 residues. The chain's CDR3 is CASSATGGGEQYF. CDR3 DNA: TGTGCCAGCAGTGCCACGGGAGGAGGCGAGCAGTACTTC.

The V gene is TRBV10-1, the J gene TRBJ2-2; TRBD1 might be the D (6 bases). Trimming stripped 3 bases from V and 9 bases from J, with 20 bases between. CDR3 length equals 16 residues. Germline loops: CDR1 WNHNN, CDR2 SYGVQD (reference sequence). The DNA of the CDR3 is TGCGCCAGCAGTGAACTGAGGGACAAGGCATTCCGGGAGCTGTTTTTT. This sequence encodes CASSELRDKAFRELFF.

This clone was detected only a few times. This chain links TRBV9 with TRBJ1-1; 7 bases fit TRBD1. V was pared by 4 bases and J by 1 base, with 4 bases of the junction left unmatched. This CDR3 comprises 14 residues. Germline V lookup: CDR1 SGDLS, CDR2 YYNGEE. The CDR3 here is CASSYTGENTEAFF. DNA of the CDR3: TGTGCCAGCAGCTACACAGGGGAGAACACTGAAGCTTTCTTT.

V and J are TRBV27 and TRBJ2-5; possible D gene TRBD1, 6 bases. The CDR3 is made up of 13 amino acids. The V end lost 3 bases, the J end lost 2 bases, and 7 bases lay between the germline ends. CDR1 is MNHEY and CDR2 is SMNVEV in the germline V gene (reference sequence). CDR3 loop: CASSLDSQETQYF. The CDR3 region has the DNA TGTGCCAGCAGTTTGGACAGTCAAGAGACCCAGTACTTC.

The chain is built from TRBV4-1 and TRBJ2-5, with D possibly being TRBD1 (5 bases). The CDR3 has 17 amino acids. Trimming removed 0 bases from V and 2 bases from J, with 16 bases in between. In germline, CDR1 is MGHRA, CDR2 YSYEKL. In DNA form, the CDR3 reads TGCGCCAGCAGCCAAGACCACTATACAGGCCTTCAAGAGACCCAGTACTTC. Translating it yields CASSQDHYTGLQETQYF.

This clone was seen more than once but under ten times. V gene TRBV7-2 combines with J gene TRBJ2-3; TRBD2 aligns across 11 bases. J was trimmed by 3 bases and V by 5 bases; bases with no gene match: 7. Germline CDR1 is SGHTA and CDR2 is FQGNSA. CDR3 length: 16 residues. The CDR3 region has the DNA TGTGCCAGCAGCGGCGGGACTAGCGGCCATACAGATACGCAGTATTTT. As protein: CASSGGTSGHTDTQYF.

In its sample, this clone was seen once. The V and J genes are TRBV7-9 and TRBJ2-7; no reliable D call. This CDR3 is 14 amino acids long. Germline-derived CDR1 and CDR2 are SEHNR and FQNEAQ (reference sequence). Trimming took off 5 bases at V and 5 bases at J, with 16 bases between the two ends. The CDR3 region has the DNA TGTGCCAGCAGCCGTGACATTCGCGGCAACGAGCAGTACTTC. This codes for CASSRDIRGNEQYF.

This chain uses TRBV5-6 with TRBJ1-2; the D gene is possibly TRBD1 (6 bases). CDR3 length equals 15 residues. The ends were cut back, 0 bases at V and 3 bases at J, with 12 bases in the middle. Germline-derived CDR1 and CDR2 are SGHDT and YYEEEE. CDR3 residues: CASSLVWGLDYGYTF. The CDR3 region has the DNA TGTGCCAGCAGCTTGGTGTGGGGGCTAGACTATGGCTACACCTTC.

This sequence joins TRBV5-4 and TRBJ1-2, with 8 positions matching TRBD1. The junction had 7 bases not matched to a gene; V was cut back by 3 bases and J by 6 bases. The CDR3 runs to 14 residues. Germline CDR1 and CDR2: SGHNT and YYREEE (reference sequence). DNA for the CDR3: TGTGCCAGCAGCTGGTCAGGGGGCGGGGATGGCTACACCTTC. It specifies CASSWSGGGDGYTF.

The chain has TRBV27 and TRBJ2-7; the D gene could be TRBD1 or TRBD2 (5 bases each). Germline V CDR1 and CDR2: MNHEY, SMNVEV (reference sequence). The CDR3 is 13 amino acids. Trimming took off 4 bases at V and 7 bases at J, with 14 bases between the two ends. As DNA, the CDR3 is TGTGCCAGCAGTTCGGGGACCCAAGGGGAGCAGTACTTC. This sequence encodes CASSSGTQGEQYF.

This clone was found a few times. The V gene is TRBV19, the J gene TRBJ1-2; D ambiguous. V was cut by 5 bases and J by 2 bases, with 12 bases left in between. The CDR3 is 14 residues long. Germline V gene lookup returns CDR1 LNHDA and CDR2 SQIVND (reference sequence). Here the CDR3 DNA reads TGTGCCAGTAGTCCCCGAGGATGGAACTATGGCTACACCTTC. Its protein product is CASSPRGWNYGYTF.

This clone came up a few times. The rearrangement joins TRBV6-6 to TRBJ2-1; possibly TRBD2 for D (5 bases). This CDR3 has 15 residues. V was cut by 4 bases and J by 8 bases, with 18 bases left in between. Looked up from germline, CDR1 is MNHNY and CDR2 is SVGAGI (reference sequence). CDR3 in amino acids: CASSFLPQLAHEQFF. The CDR3 coding sequence is TGTGCCAGCAGTTTCCTCCCGCAGCTAGCCCATGAGCAGTTCTTC.

Notes on this clone: Its ends do not fully match the called genes, so a read error is possible. The chain is built from TRBV2 and TRBJ1-1; no clear D. The CDR3 loop spans 14 amino acids. The germline gives CDR1 SNHLY, CDR2 FYNNEI. CDR3 in DNA: TGTGCCAGCAGAGAAGATTCGCTGAACACTGAAGCTTTCTTT. Encoded protein: CASREDSLNTEAFF.

Ten or more counts support this clone. The genes are TRBV5-6 and TRBJ2-7; maybe TRBD2 (6 bases). The germline V gene has CDR1 SGHDT and CDR2 YYEEEE. The CDR3 has 16 residues. Trimming took 7 bases from V and 2 from J, leaving 22 bases between them. The CDR3: CASQGPQIGGPYEQYF. CDR3 coding DNA: TGTGCCAGCCAGGGTCCCCAAATCGGGGGACCCTACGAGCAGTACTTC.

This sequence joins TRBV28 and TRBJ2-2, with 7 bases lining up with TRBD1. Trimming took 5 bases from V and 6 from J; bases not matched to a gene: 12. CDR3 length: 16 residues. Germline V gene lookup returns CDR1 MDHEN and CDR2 SYDVKM. Here the CDR3 reads CASSASFTGDAGELFF. CDR3 sequence (DNA): TGTGCCAGCAGTGCCAGCTTTACAGGGGACGCCGGGGAGCTGTTTTTT. Combining the CDR3 with reference TRBV28 and TRBJ2-2 gives the whole variable domain DVKVTQSSRYLVKRTGEKVFLECVQDMDHENMFWYRQDPGLGLRLIYFSYDVKMKEKGDIPEGYSVSREKKERFSLILESASTNQTSMYLCASSASFTGDAGELFFGEGSRLTVL.

This chain uses TRBV5-1 with TRBJ1-1; D is unresolved. The CDR3 has 13 residues. Trimming pared 9 bases from V and 3 bases from J, leaving 15 bases between. Germline V lookup: CDR1 SGHRS, CDR2 YFSETQ. As DNA, the CDR3 is TGCGCCACGGCTTTGGGTGTTGACACTGAAGCTTTCTTT. Translated: CATALGVDTEAFF.

This chain joins TRBV2 and TRBJ2-3; D is undetermined. The CDR3 has 12 residues. From germline, CDR1 is SNHLY and CDR2 FYNNEI. The germline V and J ends were trimmed by 2 bases and 4 bases, with 4 bases remaining between them. CDR3 nucleotides: TGTGCCAGCAGTGAAATAGCAGATACGCAGTATTTT. Its protein product is CASSEIADTQYF. Drawing the rest from reference TRBV2 and TRBJ2-3, the complete variable domain is EPEVTQTPSHQVTQMGQEVILRCVPISNHLYFYWYRQILGQKVEFLVSFYNNEISEKSEIFDDQFSVERPDGSNFTLKIRSTKLEDSAMYFCASSEIADTQYFGPGTRLTVL.

The genes are TRBV7-6 and TRBJ2-5; weak D call: TRBD2 (6 bases). This CDR3 has 17 residues. CDR1 is SGHVS and CDR2 is FNYEAQ in the germline V gene. V shed 2 bases and J shed 4 bases, with 20 bases lying between them. CDR3 in amino acids: CASSLFGGLHYLETQYF. CDR3 coding DNA: TGTGCCAGCAGCTTATTCGGGGGACTCCACTACCTAGAGACCCAGTACTTC.

This clone was seen more than once but under ten times. The chain recombines TRBV18 with TRBJ2-7; D remains ambiguous. CDR3 size: 11 residues. The germline CDR1 and CDR2 sequences are KGHSH and LQKENI. The V and J ends lost 4 bases and 6 bases respectively, with 7 bases between them. The CDR3 protein is CASSLSSEQYF. CDR3 bases: TGTGCCAGCTCACTATCGTCCGAGCAGTACTTC.